This T cell receptor beta chain emerged from a study of blood T cell repertoires in COVID-19. Study overall: The United States, Italy and Spain supplied acute and convalescent COVID-19 samples. PBMCs, B-cell-depleted T cells, or T cells were the source of the cDNA or gDNA that made up the material.

Assay used: immunoSEQ multiplex PCR; TCRdb lists only in-frame clones, some missing. This sample yields 120,000 to 150,000 clones, of which around 81% are seen a single time; 1.6% belongs to the top ten. Trimming removed 0 bases from V and 4 bases from J; junction bases left unmatched: 10. CDR3 size: 17 residues. Germline lookup yields CDR1 SGDLS and CDR2 YYNGEE. Input material: peripheral blood. The rearrangement joins TRBV9 to TRBJ2-3, with 8 nucleotides matching TRBD2. This clonotype was obtained from a human donor in a cohort sampled during active COVID-19. The CDR3 nucleotides read TGTGCCAGCAGCGTAGAGGGAGCGGGAGTAATGGCAGATACGCAGTATTTT. Encoded protein: CASSVEGAGVMADTQYF.